This T cell receptor beta chain comes out of a study of OX40 agonist ivuxolimab in advanced cancers. At the level of the study: People in dose escalation had one of these cancers: hepatocellular carcinoma, melanoma, renal cell or head and neck cancer. The study, taken as a whole, reports: Expanded clones were, on average, more numerous in CD8+ T cells than in CD4+.

Assay used: immunoSEQ multiplex PCR; TCRdb lists only in-frame clones, some missing. This sample has 95,000 to 100,000 clones; roughly 80% occur once, and the top ten carry more than 1.1%. Germline CDR1 and CDR2: MNHEY and SVGAGI. The CDR3 runs to 14 residues. Trimming took off 6 bases at V and 3 bases at J, with 15 bases between the two ends. This clone was observed once. Its antigen is unknown. The chain couples TRBV6-5 to TRBJ2-7; TRBD1 is a possible D gene (5 bases). The TCR comes from an adult with an advanced solid tumor such as melanoma, head and neck, liver or kidney cancer. The material was CD4+ or CD8+ T cells sorted from blood, obtained in a trial of the OX40 agonist ivuxolimab. This chain's CDR3 is CASSHRSLFYEQYF. The DNA for the CDR3 is TGTGCCAGCAGCCACAGGTCGCTTTTCTACGAGCAGTACTTC.